The clone carrying this TCR beta chain has more than one count but fewer than ten. Between the trimmed V and J ends, which lost 7 bases and 14 bases, there was a span of 8 bases. Per the germline V gene, CDR1 is SGHNT and CDR2 is YYREEE (reference sequence). The CDR3 extends over 8 amino acids. The data are from a study of shared clonotypes between healthy human individuals. Here immunoSEQ multiplex PCR was the method, and the copy in TCRdb shows in-frame clones only, minus some. The data contain some 630,000 clones, 72% of them seen just once; the ten biggest clones take up 1.5% to 2%. The sequence was obtained from a woman aged 25 to 39 in good health. The sequenced sample was memory CD4+ T cells sorted from blood. Subset described: CD45RA-negative fraction. This sequence joins TRBV5-4 and TRBJ2-3, with D unclear. In nucleotides, the CDR3 is TGTGCCAGCGCTTCTCCGTATTTT. This translates into CASASPYF.